Below, one TCR beta chain is given with its context. As TCR cDNA was made by 5'RACE template switching, a universal primer site and UMIs were added. Each CDR3 protein gets one entry after TCRdb re-called the 5' RACE reads with MiXCR. The table records roughly 340,000 distinct CDR3 sequences, around 4.1% of them present only once. This sample stems from a study of T cells after yellow fever vaccination. The CDR3 is 16 residues long. Per the germline V gene, CDR1 is SGHTA and CDR2 is FQGNSA. Trimming removed 3 bases at V and 1 base at J, with 13 bases between. The chain is built from TRBV7-2 and TRBJ1-3; tentative D call: TRBD1 (5 bases). This material consisted of PBMCs, taken 5 days after the yellow fever booster vaccination. This receptor was identified in a man between 18 and 29 years old who received the YFV17D yellow fever vaccine. The CDR3 loop is CASSFLGGSSGNTIYF. The CDR3, as DNA: TGTGCCAGCAGCTTCCTTGGGGGGTCGTCTGGAAACACCATATATTTT. The full variable domain, rest sourced from reference TRBV7-2 and TRBJ1-3, is GAGVSQSPSNKVTEKGKDVELRCDPISGHTALYWYRQSLGQGLEFLIYFQGNSAPDKSGLPSDRFSAERTGGSVSTLTIQRTQQEDSAVYLCASSFLGGSSGNTIYFGEGSWLTVV.